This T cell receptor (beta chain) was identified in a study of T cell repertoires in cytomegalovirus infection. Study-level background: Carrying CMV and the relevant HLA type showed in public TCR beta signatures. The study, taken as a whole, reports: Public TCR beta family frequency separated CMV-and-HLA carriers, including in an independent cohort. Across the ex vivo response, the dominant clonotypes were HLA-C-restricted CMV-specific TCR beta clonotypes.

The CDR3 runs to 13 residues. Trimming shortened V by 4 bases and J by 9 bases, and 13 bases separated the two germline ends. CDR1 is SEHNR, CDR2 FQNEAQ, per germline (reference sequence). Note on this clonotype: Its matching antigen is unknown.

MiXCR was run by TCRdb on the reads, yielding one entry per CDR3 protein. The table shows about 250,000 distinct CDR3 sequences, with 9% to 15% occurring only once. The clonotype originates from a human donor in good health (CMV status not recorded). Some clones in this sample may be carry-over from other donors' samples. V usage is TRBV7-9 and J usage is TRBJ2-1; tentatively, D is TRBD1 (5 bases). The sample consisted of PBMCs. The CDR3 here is CASSSRTQGEQFF. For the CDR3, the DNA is TGTGCCAGCAGCTCCAGGACCCAGGGTGAGCAGTTCTTC.